This TCR beta chain was identified during a study of OX40 agonist ivuxolimab in advanced cancers. Background on the whole study: Ivuxolimab was a fully human IgG2 agonistic monoclonal antibody targeting the costimulatory receptor OX40 (CD134). Intravenous ivuxolimab was administered to patients every 2 weeks at six dose levels: 0.01, 0.1, 0.3, 1.5, 3 and 10 mg/kg. Of the roughly 53 patients in dose escalation, some 20 had hepatocellular carcinoma, about 15 had melanoma, 9 had renal cell carcinoma and 9 had head and neck cancer. In the dose-escalation cohort, 82.7% of patients were male, and the mean age was approximately 60 years with a range of roughly 20 to 80. Patients were allowed to have had prior anti-PD-1, anti-PD-L1 or anti-CTLA-4 therapy, and 30% to 40% of the dose-escalation patients had been treated with checkpoint inhibitors. Partial responses were achieved by three dose-escalation patients, of whom one had hepatocellular carcinoma and two had cutaneous melanoma. Peripheral TCRbeta sequencing aimed to test whether ivuxolimab altered TCR sequence diversity and caused clonal T-cell expansion. The paper reports the monotherapy dose-escalation portion (N of about 50 patients) of the phase I ivuxolimab trial. Beyond this particular receptor, the publication reports: Which antigens the clonally expanded peripheral T cells were specific for was not determined. After ivuxolimab, expanded clones were on average more numerous among CD8+ T cells than among CD4+ T cells. Low levels of normalized T-cell clonal expansion were also seen in some patients who did not respond. In the 0.1-3.0 mg/kg groups, partial responders had among the lowest normalized peripheral clonal expansion, particularly in CD8+ T cells. At doses from 0.1 to 3.0 mg/kg, clonal expansion was seen in both CD4+ and CD8+ blood T cells between baseline and week 6.

Genomic DNA was isolated from the sorted cells so that the TCRbeta CDR3 region could be sequenced. TCRbeta CDR3 regions were sequenced using the immunoSEQ Assay. The table comes from immuneACCESS by way of TCRdb, which keeps in-frame sequences with V and J called. Part of the clones is missing from these tables; in studies checked, under half for an unresolved V gene and the rest for unknown reasons. The sample table lists fewer than 85,000 clones, just over 85% of them with a count of one. Under 2% of the sample goes to the ten largest clones. Patients with autoimmune disease history or receiving systemic immunosuppression were excluded from the trial. Peripheral blood for TCR sequencing was collected from all dose cohorts at baseline, on cycle 4 day 1, and on cycle 7 day 1. The samples were drawn from a first-in-human, open-label, multicenter phase I dose-escalation trial of ivuxolimab. Adults with locally advanced or metastatic head and neck squamous cell, hepatocellular, melanoma or renal cell carcinoma were enrolled in the trial. CD4+ and CD8+ T cells were sorted separately from peripheral blood before TCR sequencing.

Sequences LNHDA (CDR1) and SQIVND (CDR2) are obtained from the germline V gene (reference sequence). Trimming leaves V shorter by 4 bases and J shorter by 7 bases, with the junction holding 7 bases beyond the gene matches. CDR3 length: 15 amino acids, cysteine to phenylalanine. Only the CDR3 region is kept as DNA, spanning 45 bases read in frame from base 1. Notes on this clone: There is no known antigen for this receptor. The sample holds no much larger clone one base away, and base qualities are not on file. The sample has other DNA sequences that encode this CDR3 too.

This receptor was taken from an adult with an advanced solid tumor such as melanoma, head and neck, liver or kidney cancer. The rearranged chain carries TRBV19 and TRBJ1-2, and 12 bases in between align with TRBD1. The starting material was CD4+ or CD8+ T cells sorted from blood, obtained in a trial of the OX40 agonist ivuxolimab. The CDR3 is CASSRGQGAQAGYTF. DNA sequence: TGTGCCAGTAGTAGGGGACAGGGGGCGCAGGCTGGCTACACCTTC.